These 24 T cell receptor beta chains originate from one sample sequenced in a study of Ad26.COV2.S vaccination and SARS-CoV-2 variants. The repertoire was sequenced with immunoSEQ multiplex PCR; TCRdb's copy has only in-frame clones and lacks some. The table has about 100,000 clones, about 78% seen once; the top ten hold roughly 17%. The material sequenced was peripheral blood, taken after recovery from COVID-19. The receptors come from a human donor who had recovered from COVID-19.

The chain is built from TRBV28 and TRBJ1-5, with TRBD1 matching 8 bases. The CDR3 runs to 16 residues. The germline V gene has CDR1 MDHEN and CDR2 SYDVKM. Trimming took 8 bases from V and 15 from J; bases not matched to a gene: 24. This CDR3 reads CASGVPGTGLLPSTHF. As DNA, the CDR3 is TGTGCCAGCGGCGTACCCGGGACAGGTCTTCTTCCATCCACGCATTTT.

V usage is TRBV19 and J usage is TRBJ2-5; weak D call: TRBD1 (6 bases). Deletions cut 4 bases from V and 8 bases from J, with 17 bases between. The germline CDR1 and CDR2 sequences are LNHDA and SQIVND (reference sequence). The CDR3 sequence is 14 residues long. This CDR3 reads CASSNQGLRETQYF. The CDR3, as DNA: TGTGCCAGTAGTAACCAGGGGCTAAGAGAAACCCAGTACTTC.

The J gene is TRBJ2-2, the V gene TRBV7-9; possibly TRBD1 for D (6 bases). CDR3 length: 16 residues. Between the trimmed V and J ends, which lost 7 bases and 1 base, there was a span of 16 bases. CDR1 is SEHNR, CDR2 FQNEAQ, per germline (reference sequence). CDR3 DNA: TGTGCCAGCATGCGATCATGGGGGCGGAACACCGGGGAGCTGTTTTTT. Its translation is CASMRSWGRNTGELFF.

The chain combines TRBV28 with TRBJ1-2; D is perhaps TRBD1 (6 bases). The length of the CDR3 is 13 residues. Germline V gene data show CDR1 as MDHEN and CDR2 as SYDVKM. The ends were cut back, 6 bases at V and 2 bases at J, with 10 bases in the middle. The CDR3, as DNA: TGTGCCAGCAGCCAAACAGGGAACTATGGCTACACCTTC. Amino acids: CASSQTGNYGYTF.

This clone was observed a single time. CDR3 sequence reads: CATSGASGGAETQYF. Here the CDR3 DNA reads TGTGCCACCAGTGGTGCTAGCGGGGGGGCCGAGACCCAGTACTTC. This rearrangement joins TRBV24-1 to TRBJ2-5; 12 positions agree with TRBD2. The CDR3 loop spans 15 amino acids. V shed 5 bases and J 5 bases; nucleotides not matched to a gene: 5. CDR1 is KGHDR and CDR2 is SFDVKD in the germline V gene.

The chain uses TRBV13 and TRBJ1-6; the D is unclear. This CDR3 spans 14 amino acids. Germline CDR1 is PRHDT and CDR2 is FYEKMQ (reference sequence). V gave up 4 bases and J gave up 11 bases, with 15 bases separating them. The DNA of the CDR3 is TGTGCCAGCAGCTCATTTGCGCGGGAGACACCCCTCCACTTT. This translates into CASSSFARETPLHF.

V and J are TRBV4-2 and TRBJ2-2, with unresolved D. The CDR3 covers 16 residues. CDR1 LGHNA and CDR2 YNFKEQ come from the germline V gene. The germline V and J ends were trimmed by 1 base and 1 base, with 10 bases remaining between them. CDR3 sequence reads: CASSQVGQQNTGELFF. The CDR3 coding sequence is TGTGCCAGCAGCCAAGTAGGCCAGCAGAACACCGGGGAGCTGTTTTTT.

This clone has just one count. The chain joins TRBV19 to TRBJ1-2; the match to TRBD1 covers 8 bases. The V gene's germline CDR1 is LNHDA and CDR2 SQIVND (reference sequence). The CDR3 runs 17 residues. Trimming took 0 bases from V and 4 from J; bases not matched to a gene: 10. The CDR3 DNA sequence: TGTGCCAGTAGTATAGATAGGGAAACAGGGGGTTTCTATGGCTACACCTTC. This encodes CASSIDRETGGFYGYTF.

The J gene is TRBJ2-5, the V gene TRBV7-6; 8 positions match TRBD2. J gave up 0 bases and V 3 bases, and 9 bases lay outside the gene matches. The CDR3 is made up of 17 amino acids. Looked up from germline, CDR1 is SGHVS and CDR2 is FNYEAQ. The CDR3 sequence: CASSFGAGGPYQETQYF. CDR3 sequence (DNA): TGTGCCAGCAGCTTCGGGGCGGGGGGCCCCTACCAAGAGACCCAGTACTTC.

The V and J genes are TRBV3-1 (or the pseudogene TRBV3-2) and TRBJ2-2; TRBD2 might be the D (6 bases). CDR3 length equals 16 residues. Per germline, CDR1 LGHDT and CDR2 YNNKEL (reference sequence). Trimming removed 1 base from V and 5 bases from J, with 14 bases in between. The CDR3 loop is CASSQAIRAGTGELFF. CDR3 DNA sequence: TGTGCCAGCAGCCAAGCGATCAGGGCGGGGACCGGGGAGCTGTTTTTT.

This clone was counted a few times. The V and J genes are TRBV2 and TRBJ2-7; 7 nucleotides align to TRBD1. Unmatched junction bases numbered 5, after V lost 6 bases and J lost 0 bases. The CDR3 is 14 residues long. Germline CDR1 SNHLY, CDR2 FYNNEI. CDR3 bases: TGTGCCAGCAGGGGACAGCCAAGCTCCTACGAGCAGTACTTC. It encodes CASRGQPSSYEQYF. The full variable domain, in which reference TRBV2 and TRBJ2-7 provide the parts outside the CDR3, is EPEVTQTPSHQVTQMGQEVILRCVPISNHLYFYWYRQILGQKVEFLVSFYNNEISEKSEIFDDQFSVERPDGSNFTLKIRSTKLEDSAMYFCASRGQPSSYEQYFGPGTRLTVT.

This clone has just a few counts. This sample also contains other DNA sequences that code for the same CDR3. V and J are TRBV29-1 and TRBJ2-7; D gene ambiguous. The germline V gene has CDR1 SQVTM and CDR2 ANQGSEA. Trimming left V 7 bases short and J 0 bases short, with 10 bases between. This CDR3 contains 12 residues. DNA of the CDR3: TGCAGCGGTGGGTCGAGCTCCTACGAGCAGTACTTC. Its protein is CSGGSSSYEQYF.

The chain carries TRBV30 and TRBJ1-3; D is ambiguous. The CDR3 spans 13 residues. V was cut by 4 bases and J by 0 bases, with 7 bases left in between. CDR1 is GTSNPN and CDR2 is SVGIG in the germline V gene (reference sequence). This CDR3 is CAWTVSSGNTIYF. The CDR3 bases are TGTGCCTGGACAGTGAGCTCTGGAAACACCATATATTTT.

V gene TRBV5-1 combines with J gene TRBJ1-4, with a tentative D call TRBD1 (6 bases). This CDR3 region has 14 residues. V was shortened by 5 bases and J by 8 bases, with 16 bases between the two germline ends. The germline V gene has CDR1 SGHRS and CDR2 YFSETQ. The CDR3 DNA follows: TGCGCCAGCAGTTTGTGGGGGCTCGGGGAAAAACTGTTTTTT. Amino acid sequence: CASSLWGLGEKLFF.

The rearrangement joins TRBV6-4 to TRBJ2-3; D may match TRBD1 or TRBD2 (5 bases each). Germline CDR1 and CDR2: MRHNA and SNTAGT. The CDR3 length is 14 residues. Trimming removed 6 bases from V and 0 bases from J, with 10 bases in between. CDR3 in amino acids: CASRPGPSTDTQYF. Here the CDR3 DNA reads TGTGCCAGCAGACCGGGGCCGAGCACAGATACGCAGTATTTT.

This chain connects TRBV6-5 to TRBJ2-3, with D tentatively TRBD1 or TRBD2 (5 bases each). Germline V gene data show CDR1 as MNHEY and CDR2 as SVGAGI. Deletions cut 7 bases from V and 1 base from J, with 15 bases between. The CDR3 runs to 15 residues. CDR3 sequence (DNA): TGTGCCAGCACGGCCCGGATGGGGGGCACAGATACGCAGTATTTT. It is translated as CASTARMGGTDTQYF.

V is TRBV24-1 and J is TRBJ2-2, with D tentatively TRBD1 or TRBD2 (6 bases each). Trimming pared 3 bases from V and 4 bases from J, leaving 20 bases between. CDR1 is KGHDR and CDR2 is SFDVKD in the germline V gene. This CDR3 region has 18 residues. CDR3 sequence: CATSDPVGGEGGTGELFF. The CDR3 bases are TGTGCCACCAGTGATCCCGTGGGGGGCGAGGGAGGCACCGGGGAGCTGTTTTTT.

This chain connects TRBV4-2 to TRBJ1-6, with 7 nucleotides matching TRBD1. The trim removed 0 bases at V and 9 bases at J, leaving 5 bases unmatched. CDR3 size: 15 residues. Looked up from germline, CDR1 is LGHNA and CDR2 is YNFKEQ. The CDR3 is CASSQDGTVSSPLHF. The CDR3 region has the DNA TGTGCCAGCAGCCAAGATGGGACAGTCAGTTCACCCCTCCACTTT.

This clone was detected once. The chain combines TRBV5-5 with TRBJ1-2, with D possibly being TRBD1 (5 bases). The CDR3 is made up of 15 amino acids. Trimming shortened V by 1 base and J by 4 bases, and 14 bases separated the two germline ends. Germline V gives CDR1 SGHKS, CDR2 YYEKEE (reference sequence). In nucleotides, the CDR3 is TGTGCCAGCAGCTTGATGGGCGTGGGGGGCTATGGCTACACCTTC. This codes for CASSLMGVGGYGYTF. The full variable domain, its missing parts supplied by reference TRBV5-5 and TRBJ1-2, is DAGVTQSPTHLIKTRGQQVTLRCSPISGHKSVSWYQQVLGQGPQFIFQYYEKEERGRGNFPDRFSARQFPNYSSELNVNALLLGDSALYLCASSLMGVGGYGYTFGSGTRLTVV.

The CDR3 region is CASSLPGGVYEQYF. The CDR3 region has the DNA TGTGCCAGCAGCTTGCCAGGGGGCGTTTACGAGCAGTACTTC. V usage is TRBV5-4 and J usage is TRBJ2-7; 8 bases map to TRBD1. Germline assignment: CDR1 SGHNT and CDR2 YYREEE (reference sequence). The CDR3 spans 14 residues. Trimming at V came to 1 base and at J to 4 bases, leaving 4 bases not matched to a gene.

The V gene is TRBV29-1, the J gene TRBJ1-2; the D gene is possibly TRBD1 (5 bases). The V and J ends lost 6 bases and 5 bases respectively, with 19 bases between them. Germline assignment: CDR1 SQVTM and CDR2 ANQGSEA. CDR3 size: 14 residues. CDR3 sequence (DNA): TGCAGCGTCGCCGGGACGGTGGGTGAATATGGCTACACCTTC. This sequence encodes CSVAGTVGEYGYTF.

The CDR3 spells CASSPSPEGLETQYF. In nucleotides, the CDR3 is TGTGCCAGCAGCCCCAGCCCCGAGGGATTGGAGACCCAGTACTTC. V and J are TRBV7-3 and TRBJ2-5; D possibly corresponds to TRBD2 (5 bases). Trimming left V 5 bases short and J 5 bases short, with 18 bases between. This CDR3 is 15 amino acids long. Germline V gene lookup returns CDR1 SGHTA and CDR2 FQGTGA. The variable domain in full, with the rest retrieved from reference TRBV7-3 and TRBJ2-5, is GAGVSQTPSNKVTEKGKYVELRCDPISGHTALYWYRQSLGQGPEFLIYFQGTGAADDSGLPNDRFFAVRPEGSVSTLKIQRTERGDSAVYLCASSPSPEGLETQYFGPGTRLLVL.

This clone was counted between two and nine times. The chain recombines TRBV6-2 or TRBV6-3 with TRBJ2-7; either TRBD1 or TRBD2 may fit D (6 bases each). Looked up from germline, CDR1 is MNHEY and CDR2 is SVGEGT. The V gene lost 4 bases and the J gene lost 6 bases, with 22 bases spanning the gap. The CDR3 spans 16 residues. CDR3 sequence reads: CASSSPFRGPIIEQYF. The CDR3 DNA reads TGTGCCAGCAGTTCCCCCTTTCGGGGGCCGATAATCGAGCAGTACTTC.

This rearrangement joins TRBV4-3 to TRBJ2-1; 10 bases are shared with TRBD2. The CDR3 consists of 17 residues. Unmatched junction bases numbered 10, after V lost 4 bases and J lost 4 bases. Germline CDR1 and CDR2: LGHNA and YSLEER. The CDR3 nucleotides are TGCGCCAGCAGCCCGACCTCTAGCGGGGGCCCGTACAATGAGCAGTTCTTC. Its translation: CASSPTSSGGPYNEQFF.